The next 20 T cell receptor beta chains were all read from a single sample in a study of T cells in Graves' hyperthyroidism and ophthalmopathy. There were TCR beta CDR3 regions amplified from RNA transcripts. HTBI primers were the set used in a first-round RT-PCR of the TCR CDR3. TCRdb passed the multiplex PCR reads through MiXCR, listing each CDR3 protein once. The repertoire has about 640,000 distinct CDR3 sequences, around 20% of them found once; the top ten carry over 30%. The sample comprised blood. All receptors derive from a man younger than 45 with Graves' ophthalmopathy.

This clonotype was seen ten or more times. V gene TRBV12-3 or TRBV12-4 combines with J gene TRBJ1-1; D is unclear. CDR3 size: 14 residues. V was shortened by 8 bases and J by 2 bases, with 15 bases between the two germline ends. CDR3 residues: CASRKGVGNTEAFF. The CDR3 DNA reads TGTGCCAGCCGGAAGGGAGTAGGTAACACTGAAGCTTTCTTT.

CDR3 region: CASSSHRSSYNEQFF. Here the CDR3 DNA reads TGTGCCAGCAGTTCCCACAGGAGCTCCTACAATGAGCAGTTCTTC. The chain carries TRBV6-5 and TRBJ2-1, with D maybe TRBD1 (5 bases). The ends were cut back, 4 bases at V and 0 bases at J, with 10 bases in the middle. The CDR3 runs to 15 residues. Germline V CDR1 and CDR2: MNHEY, SVGAGI.

The CDR3 region has the DNA TGTGCCAGCAGCCCCAACCCAGGGGAAAAACTGTTTTTT. The encoded protein is CASSPNPGEKLFF. V usage is TRBV7-6 and J usage is TRBJ1-4; the D gene is possibly TRBD1 (5 bases). The CDR3 extends over 13 amino acids. Trimming took off 5 bases at V and 8 bases at J, with 12 bases between the two ends. From germline, CDR1 is SGHVS and CDR2 FNYEAQ.

V usage is TRBV28 and J usage is TRBJ2-4; TRBD2 might be the D (6 bases). Trimming pared 8 bases from V and 1 base from J, leaving 21 bases between. The germline CDR1 and CDR2 sequences are MDHEN and SYDVKM. CDR3 length equals 17 residues. CDR3 coding DNA: TGTGCCAGCGGTTCGCCGGGACTCCCGGGTGCCAAAAACATTCAGTACTTC. It yields the protein CASGSPGLPGAKNIQYF.

The V gene is TRBV6-1, the J gene TRBJ1-5; 7 positions match TRBD1. The J segment lost 6 bases and the V segment lost 5 bases, leaving 13 bases of the junction unmatched. This CDR3 is 16 amino acids long. Germline values: CDR1 MNHNS, CDR2 SASEGT. Here the CDR3 reads CASSSGTQGFGQPQHF. CDR3 DNA: TGTGCCAGCAGTTCCGGAACACAGGGGTTCGGTCAGCCCCAGCATTTT.

The V call is TRBV12-5, the J call TRBJ2-2; 11 nucleotides line up with TRBD2. The CDR3 has 21 amino acids. CDR1 LGHNT and CDR2 FRNRAP come from the germline V gene. V lost 7 bases and J lost 4; bases outside the gene matches: 23. The CDR3 DNA reads TGTGCTAGTGACCTCGTCTTGGGGAGGGCTAGCGGGAGGCCGATCACCGGGGAGCTGTTTTTT. It yields the protein CASDLVLGRASGRPITGELFF.

This clonotype was found many times. The chain combines TRBV27 with TRBJ2-5; 7 nucleotides align to TRBD2. V trimming: 7 bases; J trimming: 5 bases; junction bases outside the gene matches: 10. The CDR3 is 14 residues long. Germline V gives CDR1 MNHEY, CDR2 SMNVEV (reference sequence). Written as DNA, the CDR3 is TGTGCCAGCAAATCTGCGGGAGTCGGGGAGACCCAGTACTTC. As protein: CASKSAGVGETQYF.

The rearrangement joins TRBV29-1 to TRBJ2-2; 7 bases are a match to TRBD2. V dropped 6 bases and J dropped 1; count of bases not matched to a gene: 5. The CDR3 contains 14 residues. Germline-derived CDR1 and CDR2 are SQVTM and ANQGSEA. DNA of the CDR3: TGCAGCGTAGTCGGGGAGGGGAACACCGGGGAGCTGTTTTTT. Encoded protein: CSVVGEGNTGELFF.

V is TRBV29-1 and J is TRBJ1-3; possibly TRBD1 for D (6 bases). The CDR3 consists of 16 residues. V was clipped by 7 bases and J by 0 bases, with 19 bases between them. From germline, CDR1 is SQVTM and CDR2 ANQGSEA. CDR3 in DNA: TGCAGCGATTCTTACAGGGTTCCCCGCTCTGGAAACACCATATATTTT. It codes for CSDSYRVPRSGNTIYF.

The chain joins TRBV5-1 to TRBJ2-7; D might be TRBD2 (5 bases). CDR3 length equals 13 residues. From germline, CDR1 is SGHRS and CDR2 YFSETQ. V lost 2 bases, J lost 3 bases, and 9 bases lay in between. In DNA, the CDR3 is TGCGCCAGCAGCTTTGACGGGAACTACGAGCAGTACTTC. This codes for CASSFDGNYEQYF.

This clonotype occurred a few times. This chain connects TRBV18 to TRBJ2-1; 10 nucleotides align to TRBD2. CDR1 and CDR2 (germline): KGHSH, LQKENI. CDR3 length equals 15 residues. Germline trimming cut 2 bases from V and 8 bases from J; bases unmatched to any gene: 6. The CDR3 coding sequence is TGTGCCAGCTCACCAAGGTCTAGCGGGAGTTATGAGCAGTTCTTC. This codes for CASSPRSSGSYEQFF.

The chain employs TRBV27 and TRBJ2-3; D uncertain. Germline V gene lookup returns CDR1 MNHEY and CDR2 SMNVEV (reference sequence). CDR3 size: 14 residues. Trimming took off 4 bases at V and 0 bases at J, with 8 bases between the two ends. CDR3 in amino acids: CASSSGYSTDTQYF. CDR3 bases: TGTGCCAGCAGTTCGGGCTATAGCACAGATACGCAGTATTTT.

This clonotype appeared many times. The V call is TRBV27, the J call TRBJ1-1; D is perhaps TRBD1 (5 bases). V was trimmed by 5 bases and J by 0 bases, leaving 10 bases between them. This CDR3 has 14 amino acids. CDR1 is MNHEY and CDR2 is SMNVEV in the germline V gene (reference sequence). CDR3 residues: CASSRTGLNTEAFF. The CDR3 region has the DNA TGTGCCAGCAGTAGAACAGGTCTGAACACTGAAGCTTTCTTT.

V usage is TRBV6-2 or TRBV6-3 and J usage is TRBJ2-7; no clear D gene. Germline V CDR1 and CDR2: MNHEY, SVGEGT. V lost 0 bases and J 6 bases, leaving 12 bases between the germline ends. The CDR3 contains 14 residues. DNA of the CDR3: TGTGCCAGCAGTTACTCGCAGTTTTCGGGCGAGCAGTACTTC. Amino acids: CASSYSQFSGEQYF.

This clonotype has a count of ten or more. DNA of the CDR3: TGTGCCAGCAGCCAAGGTAGCGAAATCTCCGAGCAGTACTTC. It specifies CASSQGSEISEQYF. This rearrangement joins TRBV3-1 to TRBJ2-7; a weak D match, TRBD2 (5 bases). Germline assignment: CDR1 LGHDT and CDR2 YNNKEL (reference sequence). Trimming removed 1 base from V and 6 bases from J, with 13 bases in between. There are 14 residues in the CDR3.

This chain joins TRBV20-1 and TRBJ2-3; TRBD2 matches 7 bases. This CDR3 region has 17 residues. Germline lookup yields CDR1 DFQATT and CDR2 SNEGSKA (reference sequence). Losses at the gene ends were 2 bases for V and 1 base for J; bases not matched to a gene: 12. CDR3 sequence: CSARSSGVTRGTDTQYF. The CDR3 bases are TGCAGTGCTAGATCCAGCGGGGTAACAAGGGGCACAGATACGCAGTATTTT.

This clonotype has ten or more counts. V gene TRBV2 combines with J gene TRBJ2-3; 7 nucleotides line up with TRBD2. The CDR3 length is 13 residues. Germline V CDR1 and CDR2: SNHLY, FYNNEI. V trimming: 7 bases; J trimming: 4 bases; junction bases outside the gene matches: 5. The CDR3 region is CASIFLAADTQYF. In DNA form, the CDR3 reads TGTGCCAGCATTTTCCTAGCGGCAGATACGCAGTATTTT.

At least ten counts were recorded for this clonotype. The gene calls are TRBV28 and TRBJ1-1; D remains unclear. Germline V gene lookup returns CDR1 MDHEN and CDR2 SYDVKM. This CDR3 contains 12 residues. V lost 10 bases to trimming and J lost 6 bases, with 15 bases between them. The CDR3 reads CAIRNGFSEAFF. The CDR3 DNA follows: TGTGCCATAAGAAATGGGTTCTCTGAAGCTTTCTTT.

This clonotype was detected ten times or more. The V call is TRBV28, the J call TRBJ2-1; 11 nucleotides match TRBD1. V was clipped by 5 bases and J by 9 bases; unmatched bases: 9. CDR3 length: 15 amino acids. In germline, CDR1 is MDHEN, CDR2 SYDVKM. CDR3 coding DNA: TGTGCCAGCAGTCCGCCGGACAGGGGGCGCGTTGAGCAGTTCTTC. Translated, it gives CASSPPDRGRVEQFF. Full variable domain (missing parts from reference TRBV28 and TRBJ2-1): DVKVTQSSRYLVKRTGEKVFLECVQDMDHENMFWYRQDPGLGLRLIYFSYDVKMKEKGDIPEGYSVSREKKERFSLILESASTNQTSMYLCASSPPDRGRVEQFFGPGTRLTVL.

V gene TRBV19 combines with J gene TRBJ1-5; 12 positions match TRBD1. The CDR3 loop spans 16 amino acids. Germline V lookup: CDR1 LNHDA, CDR2 SQIVND (reference sequence). V gave up 4 bases and J gave up 5 bases; unmatched junction bases: 6. CDR3 residues: CASSTRDRGRDQPQHF. The CDR3 DNA reads TGTGCCAGTAGTACCAGGGACAGGGGGCGAGATCAGCCCCAGCATTTT.